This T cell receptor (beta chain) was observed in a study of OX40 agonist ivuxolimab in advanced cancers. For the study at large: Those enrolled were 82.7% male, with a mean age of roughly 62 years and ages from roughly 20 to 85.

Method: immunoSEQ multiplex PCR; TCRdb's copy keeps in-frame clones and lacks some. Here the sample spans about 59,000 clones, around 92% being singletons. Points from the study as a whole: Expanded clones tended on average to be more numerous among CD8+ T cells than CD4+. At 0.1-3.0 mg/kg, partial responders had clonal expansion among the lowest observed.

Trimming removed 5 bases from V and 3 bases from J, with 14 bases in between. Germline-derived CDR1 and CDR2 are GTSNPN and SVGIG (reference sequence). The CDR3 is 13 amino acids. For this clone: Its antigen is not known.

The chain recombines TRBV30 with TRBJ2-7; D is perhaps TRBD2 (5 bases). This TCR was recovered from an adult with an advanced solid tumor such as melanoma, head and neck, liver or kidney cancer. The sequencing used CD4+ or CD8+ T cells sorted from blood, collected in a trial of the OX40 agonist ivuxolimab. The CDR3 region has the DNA TGTGCCTGGGCTACGGGGAGCGGCTACGAGCAGTACTTC. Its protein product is CAWATGSGYEQYF.